This is a list of T cell receptor beta chains from one sample in a study of blood T cell repertoires in COVID-19. Sequenced by immunoSEQ multiplex PCR; TCRdb stores in-frame clones only, minus some. The sample shows a few hundred thousand clones, roughly 87% of them seen only once. Material for sequencing was PBMCs or T cells enriched from blood (not recorded which). The receptors come from a woman aged 25 to 39 who had recovered from COVID-19. Both conserved end residues are part of each CDR3. The D gene is left open where the match is weak. Only part of the rows carry a size: once, few, many, or a class if the clone is expanded.

j_gene,d_gene,abundance,v_gene,CDR3nt,CDR3aa
TRBJ1-4,TRBD1,-,TRBV15,TGTGCCACCAGCAGAGCTCGGACAGGGGGGGGAGAAAAACTGTTTTTT,CATSRARTGGGEKLFF
TRBJ2-5,TRBD1,-,TRBV3-1/TRBV3-2,TGTGCCAGCAGCCAAGGGGGACAGGGGCCATGGGAGACCCAGTACTTC,CASSQGGQGPWETQYF
TRBJ1-3,-,-,TRBV25-1,TGTGCCAGCAGTGAAGAGGGCAGTCTCTCTGGAAACACCATATATTTT,CASSEEGSLSGNTIYF
TRBJ2-3,-,-,TRBV24-1,TGTGCCACCAGTGACCCCGGACACACAGATACGCAGTATTTT,CATSDPGHTDTQYF
TRBJ1-1,-,-,TRBV2,TGTGCCAGCAGTGGAGTCGCTCGCACTGAAGCTTTCTTT,CASSGVARTEAFF
TRBJ2-5,-,-,TRBV19,TGTGCCAGTAGCATAGTAGTGTCGGAGACCCAGTACTTC,CASSIVVSETQYF
TRBJ1-3,-,-,TRBV6-1,TGTGCCAGCAGTGGGACTGGTTCATTTATATACGCAGCCCTCGGAAACACCATATATTTT,CASSGTGSFIYAALGNTIYF
TRBJ2-3,-,once,TRBV2,TGTGCCAGCAGTTTTTACTACACAGATACGCAGTATTTT,CASSFYYTDTQYF
TRBJ2-2,-,-,TRBV27,TGTGCCAGCAGTTTCTGGGGGAGGTCCAACACCGGGGAGCTGTTTTTT,CASSFWGRSNTGELFF
TRBJ1-5,TRBD1,-,TRBV27,TGTGCCAGCAGTTTATCAGGGGGCGGCAATCAGCCCCAGCATTTT,CASSLSGGGNQPQHF
TRBJ2-2,TRBD2,-,TRBV12-3/TRBV12-4,TGTGCCAGCAACCCGGGAGGGACCGGGGAGCTGTTTTTT,CASNPGGTGELFF
TRBJ2-1,-,-,TRBV7-2,TGTGCCAGCAGCTTAGCGCGGTGGAATGAGCAGTTCTTC,CASSLARWNEQFF
TRBJ2-3,TRBD2,-,TRBV7-6,TGTGCCAGCAGCTTAACTAGCGGGAGGGTCGGAGATACGCAGTATTTT,CASSLTSGRVGDTQYF
TRBJ2-5,-,-,TRBV7-9,TGTGCCAGCAGCTTCCCTGGCGGGACCCAGTACTTC,CASSFPGGTQYF
TRBJ2-3,TRBD1,-,TRBV19,TGTGCCAGTAGAAACAGGGGAGACACAGATACGCAGTATTTT,CASRNRGDTDTQYF
TRBJ2-7,-,-,TRBV5-1,TGCGCCAGCAGCTTGGGGGCGGGGAGGTACGAGCAGTACTTC,CASSLGAGRYEQYF
TRBJ2-1,TRBD2,-,TRBV4-2,TGTGCCAGCAGACGAGGGACTAGCGGTCTCTACAATGAGCAGTTCTTC,CASRRGTSGLYNEQFF
TRBJ1-4,-,-,TRBV5-1,TGCGCCAGCCACGACATTTACCGTAATGAAAAACTGTTTTTT,CASHDIYRNEKLFF
TRBJ2-1,-,-,TRBV6-5,TGTGCCAGCAGTTACGGGAGCTCCTACAATGAGCAGTTCTTC,CASSYGSSYNEQFF
TRBJ2-7,TRBD1,few,TRBV7-9,TGTGCCAGCAGCTCAGGACAGGGAGGCGGGGAGCAGTACTTC,CASSSGQGGGEQYF
TRBJ2-1,TRBD2,-,TRBV6-5,TGTGCCAGCACCCAGCGGGAGGGAAATGAGCAGTTCTTC,CASTQREGNEQFF
TRBJ2-1,-,-,TRBV3-1/TRBV3-2,TGTGCCAGCAGCCGTTCCCGGAGCTCCTACAATGAGCAGTTCTTC,CASSRSRSSYNEQFF
TRBJ2-7,-,-,TRBV11-2,TGTGCCAGCAGCCCCGATTTCGGGTACGAGCAGTACTTC,CASSPDFGYEQYF
TRBJ1-4,TRBD1,-,TRBV7-9,TGTGCCAGCAGCCAACCCGTAGCCGGGACAGGGGCTGAAAAACTGTTTTTT,CASSQPVAGTGAEKLFF
TRBJ2-1,TRBD2,once,TRBV28,TGTGCCAGCACCCCCTGGAGCGGGAACTACAATGAGCAGTTCTTC,CASTPWSGNYNEQFF
TRBJ1-6,TRBD1,-,TRBV7-9,TGTGCCAGCAGCACGAGACAGGGTACGGATTCACCCCTCCACTTT,CASSTRQGTDSPLHF
TRBJ2-1,-,few,TRBV6-4,TGTGCCAGCAGTGACAACGGGAACAATGAGCAGTTCTTC,CASSDNGNNEQFF
TRBJ2-7,-,-,TRBV6-1,TGTGCCAGCAGTGAGGTCAGGGGAACCGAGCAGTACTTC,CASSEVRGTEQYF
TRBJ1-1,-,-,TRBV6-5,TGTGCCAGCAGCGAGACCAGGGGAGACACTGAAGCTTTCTTT,CASSETRGDTEAFF
TRBJ2-1,TRBD1,-,TRBV9,TGTGCCAGCAGCACCCGGACAGGTAGAGAGGATGAGCAGTTCTTC,CASSTRTGREDEQFF
TRBJ1-5,-,-,TRBV2,TGTGCCAGCAAGAGGGACACCAATCAGCCCCAGCATTTT,CASKRDTNQPQHF
TRBJ1-2,TRBD1,-,TRBV27,TGTGCCAGCCAGGGACAGCCCTATGGCTACACCTTC,CASQGQPYGYTF
TRBJ2-7,TRBD2,-,TRBV7-8,TGTGCCAGCAGCTTAGAGCGGGAGGGCTTGAACGAGCAGTACTTC,CASSLEREGLNEQYF
TRBJ2-7,TRBD1,-,TRBV28,TGTGCCAGCAGGGGCTTGGGACAGGGGCCCTACGAGCAGTACTTC,CASRGLGQGPYEQYF
TRBJ1-2,-,-,TRBV6-5,TGTGCCAGCAGTTACCGGGACAAACACTATGGCTACACCTTC,CASSYRDKHYGYTF
TRBJ1-4,-,-,TRBV2,TGTGCCAGCAGTGTCAGGGAATCAACCGCAAAACTGTTTTTT,CASSVRESTAKLFF
TRBJ2-3,TRBD1,-,TRBV28,TGTGCCAGCAGTAACAGGGGAACGGCAGATACGCAGTATTTT,CASSNRGTADTQYF
TRBJ1-1,TRBD1,-,TRBV27,TGTGCCAGCAGTCTCTCAGGGGGCCTGGGCACTGAAGCTTTCTTT,CASSLSGGLGTEAFF
TRBJ2-3,-,-,TRBV3-1/TRBV3-2,TGTGCCAGCAGCCAAGAAATCGGGGGTTCTACAGATACGCAGTATTTT,CASSQEIGGSTDTQYF
TRBJ1-1,TRBD1,once,TRBV4-1,TGCGCCAGCAGCCAAGAGGGACAGGGCTACACTGAAGCTTTCTTT,CASSQEGQGYTEAFF
TRBJ2-5,-,-,TRBV9,TGTGCCAGCAGCGTAGGGGCCGTTAAAGAAGAGACCCAGTACTTC,CASSVGAVKEETQYF
TRBJ2-1,TRBD2,-,TRBV11-2,TGTGCCAGCACCTCGGGGGGGAGCTCCTACAATGAGCAGTTCTTC,CASTSGGSSYNEQFF
TRBJ1-1,-,-,TRBV6-1,TGTGCCAGCAGTGAAGGTGGCACCTACACTGAAGCTTTCTTT,CASSEGGTYTEAFF
TRBJ2-7,TRBD2,-,TRBV6-5,TGTGCCAGCAGAATAGCGGGGAGCGGCTCCTACGAGCAGTACTTC,CASRIAGSGSYEQYF
TRBJ2-7,TRBD2,-,TRBV5-1,TGCGCCAGCAGCTTGGGGGGGACTAGCGGCAGCTCCTACGAGCAGTACTTC,CASSLGGTSGSSYEQYF
TRBJ2-2,-,-,TRBV5-1,TGCGCCAGCGCGGGACGGTCGAACACCGGGGAGCTGTTTTTT,CASAGRSNTGELFF
TRBJ2-1,-,-,TRBV19,TGTGCCAGTAGTAAGGAAGCGTACTACAATGAGCAGTTCTTC,CASSKEAYYNEQFF
TRBJ2-7,TRBD1,-,TRBV10-3,TGTGCCATCAGTGAGCCCTTCGGGACAGGGGGCTCCTACGAGCAGTACTTC,CAISEPFGTGGSYEQYF
TRBJ2-5,TRBD2,few,TRBV18,TGTGCCAGCCCCCTAGCGGGCCAAGTTAGAGAGACCCAGTACTTC,CASPLAGQVRETQYF